The T cell receptor (beta chain) under discussion was sequenced for a study of T cell responses to AZD1222 COVID-19 vaccine. Findings of the study overall: Just six AZD1222 recipients were seropositive at baseline. No day 14 peak samples; only post-peak repertoires were characterized.

Profiled with immunoSEQ multiplex PCR; TCRdb holds only in-frame clones, not every one. The sample yields fewer than 140,000 clones, 90% seen once. Germline CDR1 reads MNHNY; CDR2 reads SVGAGI (reference sequence). CDR3 length: 12 amino acids. Trimming removed 2 bases at V and 5 bases at J, with 6 bases between. Details on this clone: What it binds is unknown.

This sample comprised peripheral blood, obtained on day 0 of AZD1222 vaccination. J is TRBJ1-1 and V is TRBV6-6, with unresolved D. This TCR came from an adult in good health. The CDR3: CASSYLGTEAFF. The CDR3 nucleotides are TGTGCCAGCAGTTACCTGGGAACTGAAGCTTTCTTT.